Listed below are T cell receptor beta chains from one sample, sequenced in a study of human T cells and chemical hapten exposure. TCRdb used MiXCR to reprocess the RACE reads, holding one entry per CDR3 protein. The sample has under 130,000 distinct CDR3 sequences; nearly 35% are singletons. This sample comprised whole blood, obtained in connection with sensitization to the hapten diphenylcyclopropenone (DPC). The receptors come from a man aged 40-49 years with alopecia areata. Some clones in this sample may be carry-over from other donors' samples. Each CDR3 is given with its conserved first and last residue. A D gene is named only where the DNA matches it firmly. The size field is filled for only some rows; it gives once, few, many or a size class.

-	TRBV5-1	TRBJ1-5	-	TGCGCCAGCAGCCCACAAACTGGAGGCAATCAGCCCCAGCATTTT	CASSPQTGGNQPQHF
-	TRBV12-3/TRBV12-4	TRBJ2-1	-	TGTGCCAGCAGTATCGACAGGATAACTTACAATGAGCAGTTCTTC	CASSIDRITYNEQFF
few	TRBV14	TRBJ1-2	-	TGTGCCAGCAGCCAACTAGGCGTCGGCTATGGCTACACCTTC	CASSQLGVGYGYTF
-	TRBV27	TRBJ2-6	-	TGTGCCAGCAGTGGTTTGAGGGCGTCTGGGGCCAACGTCCTGACTTTC	CASSGLRASGANVLTF
-	TRBV5-1	TRBJ2-1	TRBD1	TGCGCCAGCGCCGCGTCGACAGGGGGGGTCAATGAGCAGTTCTTC	CASAASTGGVNEQFF
-	TRBV2	TRBJ2-4	TRBD1	TGTGCCAGCAGGGAACAGGGGGCGGAGGGCAAAAACATTCAGTACTTC	CASREQGAEGKNIQYF
few	TRBV6-2/TRBV6-3	TRBJ2-1	-	TGTGCCAGCCGCGACTTGTCCTACAATGAGCAGTTCTTC	CASRDLSYNEQFF
-	TRBV12-3/TRBV12-4	TRBJ1-2	-	TGTGCCAGCAGTTTACCGCTCTATGGCTACACCTTC	CASSLPLYGYTF
-	TRBV3-1	TRBJ1-3	-	TGTGCCAGCAGCCAGGAGGACAGAGGGCCTTCCTCTGGAAACACCATATATTTT	CASSQEDRGPSSGNTIYF
few	TRBV12-3/TRBV12-4	TRBJ2-5	-	TGTGCCAGCAGTCCGCCCCGGGGAGAGACCCAGTACTTC	CASSPPRGETQYF
-	TRBV27	TRBJ2-1	TRBD2	TGTGCCAGTACCCAACTAGCGGGAGGCCGTTACAATGAGCAGTTCTTC	CASTQLAGGRYNEQFF
-	TRBV29-1	TRBJ2-2	-	TGCAGCGTTGAAAACGACAGGCGGAGCACCGGGGAGCTGTTTTTT	CSVENDRRSTGELFF
-	TRBV7-8	TRBJ2-5	-	TGTGCCAGCAGCCCTCTCGAGGGGGATTTGAAGACCCAGTACTTC	CASSPLEGDLKTQYF
few	TRBV10-2	TRBJ1-5	-	TGCGCCAGCAGTGACAGTTATAGCAATCAGCCCCAGCATTTT	CASSDSYSNQPQHF
-	TRBV6-5	TRBJ2-7	-	TGTGCCAGCAGTTACTCGAGGATCTCCTACGAGCAGTACTTC	CASSYSRISYEQYF
-	TRBV6-5	TRBJ2-7	-	TGTGCCAGCCAGGGGGGTCCTGGCTACGAGCAGTACTTC	CASQGGPGYEQYF
-	TRBV24-1	TRBJ1-2	-	TGTGCCACCAGTGCCACAAGGCGGGGTCCGAACCTTAACTATGGCTACACCTTC	CATSATRRGPNLNYGYTF
-	TRBV6-5	TRBJ2-2	TRBD1	TGTGCCAGCAGTCCTAGGACAGGGTACACCGGGGAGCTGTTTTTT	CASSPRTGYTGELFF
-	TRBV20-1	TRBJ1-6	-	TGCAGTGCTAGAGATATTAATTCACCCCTCCACTTT	CSARDINSPLHF
few	TRBV21-1	TRBJ2-5	-	TGTGCCAGCAGCAAAGCAACTAGCGGGGATCAAGAGACCCAGTACTTC	CASSKATSGDQETQYF
-	TRBV6-5	TRBJ1-2	TRBD1	TGTGCCAGCAGCCGTCCCGGGACAGGAAGCTATGGCTACACCTTC	CASSRPGTGSYGYTF
-	TRBV7-3	TRBJ2-3	-	TGTGCCAGCAGCTTAGTGTGGGGCACAGATACGCAGTATTTT	CASSLVWGTDTQYF
-	TRBV3-1	TRBJ1-1	TRBD1	TGTGCCAGCAGATTCGGGACAGATCGCACTGAAGCTTTCTTT	CASRFGTDRTEAFF
-	TRBV5-1	TRBJ1-3	-	TGCGCCAGCAGCCAAGGAAGTCTTGGAAACACCATATATTTT	CASSQGSLGNTIYF
few	TRBV5-5	TRBJ2-5	-	TGTGCCAGCAGCTCACCGGACAGACAAGAGACCCAGTACTTC	CASSSPDRQETQYF
few	TRBV27	TRBJ1-2	-	TGTGCCAGCAGTTTATATCAGGGTATGAGCTACACCTTC	CASSLYQGMSYTF
-	TRBV28	TRBJ1-4	-	TGTGCCAGCGGACCGGGACGGACTAATGAAAAACTGTTTTTT	CASGPGRTNEKLFF
-	TRBV11-2	TRBJ2-6	-	TGTGCCAGCAGCTTAGTCTGGGGAGGTGGGGCCAACGTCCTGACTTTC	CASSLVWGGGANVLTF
few	TRBV7-9	TRBJ1-3	-	TGTGCCACTGATACGGACGGATCTGGAAACACCATATATTTT	CATDTDGSGNTIYF
-	TRBV7-6	TRBJ1-5	-	TGTGCCAGCAGCCAGGGACCGAATAGTCAGCCCCAGCATTTT	CASSQGPNSQPQHF
many	TRBV6-2/TRBV6-3	TRBJ2-3	-	TGTGCCAGCAGCAAGCCCTCCGGTAGCGGCACAGATACGCAGTATTTT	CASSKPSGSGTDTQYF
few	TRBV7-2	TRBJ2-3	-	TGTGCCAGCAGCCTTAGAGCTAGGGCAGATACGCAGTATTTT	CASSLRARADTQYF
-	TRBV29-1	TRBJ1-1	-	TGCAGCGTTGTGCCCGAACGGAGGCTCTCAAACACTGAAGCTTTCTTT	CSVVPERRLSNTEAFF
-	TRBV15	TRBJ1-5	-	TGTGCCACCAGCGTCCTCAATCAGCCCCAGCATTTT	CATSVLNQPQHF
-	TRBV7-9	TRBJ2-5	-	TGTGCCAGCAGCTTAGAGACGGGCGTAGGAGAGACCCAGTACTTC	CASSLETGVGETQYF
-	TRBV28	TRBJ1-3	TRBD1	TGTGCCAGCAGTTTATTAGGGACAGCCCGTTCTGGAAACACCATATATTTT	CASSLLGTARSGNTIYF
few	TRBV6-1	TRBJ1-4	-	TGTGCCAGCGTTGTGGCGGGGGCTCGGGAAAAACTGTTTTTT	CASVVAGAREKLFF
-	TRBV10-3	TRBJ2-5	-	TGTGCCATCAGTGAGTCTTGGGAGACCCAGTACTTC	CAISESWETQYF
-	TRBV5-1	TRBJ2-4	TRBD2	TGCGCCAGCAGCTTGGAGGCTAGCGGGAGTAAAAACATTCAGTACTTC	CASSLEASGSKNIQYF
-	TRBV7-2	TRBJ1-5	-	TGTGCCAGCAGCTTAGCGAGGGCAGTTGGATTGGACTATAGCAATCAGCCCCAGCATTTT	CASSLARAVGLDYSNQPQHF
-	TRBV11-1	TRBJ2-4	-	TGTGCCAGCAGCTCCACTGTAGCCAAAAACATTCAGTACTTC	CASSSTVAKNIQYF
few	TRBV12-3/TRBV12-4	TRBJ2-5	-	TGTGCCAGCAGTTTGGCGGGACCAGTAATAGAGACCCAGTACTTC	CASSLAGPVIETQYF
-	TRBV4-3	TRBJ2-3	TRBD1	TGCGCCAGCAGCCAGACAGGGGCGCTCACAGATACGCAGTATTTT	CASSQTGALTDTQYF
-	TRBV18	TRBJ2-1	-	TGTGCCAGCTCACCACAAGGTTCTTTGGTTGGGCATGAGCAGTTCTTC	CASSPQGSLVGHEQFF
-	TRBV3-1	TRBJ1-6	-	TGTGCCAGCCTGGGCCACGATAATTCACCCCTCCACTTT	CASLGHDNSPLHF
-	TRBV5-1	TRBJ2-3	TRBD2	TGCGCCAGCAGTCAACGGGGACTAGCGGGCGGCTTGGATACGCAGTATTTT	CASSQRGLAGGLDTQYF
-	TRBV4-2	TRBJ2-3	TRBD2	TGTGCCAGCAGCCAAGCCTCCCCCAGACTAGCGGGAGGAGTTCGAACAGATACGCAGTATTTT	CASSQASPRLAGGVRTDTQYF
-	TRBV24-1	TRBJ2-1	TRBD1	TGTGCCACCAGTGCGCCCAGGGGGACATCCTACAATGAGCAGTTCTTC	CATSAPRGTSYNEQFF
-	TRBV10-3	TRBJ1-1	-	TGTGCCATCGGGGGTTTGGACACTGAAGCTTTCTTT	CAIGGLDTEAFF
-	TRBV4-3	TRBJ1-1	-	TGCGCCAGCAGCCAAGACCTCCCGGGACGGGGATCGGGAACAGGTGAAGCTTTCTTT	CASSQDLPGRGSGTGEAFF
-	TRBV21-1	TRBJ2-5	-	TGTGCCAGCAACCAAGAGGCCAGGACAGGGGGGCAAGAGACCCAGTACTTC	CASNQEARTGGQETQYF
few	TRBV29-1	TRBJ2-2	-	TGCAGCGCCGAGAGGGGACAATCTTACGGGGAGCTGTTTTTT	CSAERGQSYGELFF